These 5 T cell receptor beta chains were all obtained from the same sample, sequenced in a study of shared clonotypes between healthy human individuals. Assay used: immunoSEQ multiplex PCR; TCRdb lists only in-frame clones, some missing. The table includes 2 million to 2.5 million clones, 90% to 96% detected once. Source material: naive CD4+ T cells sorted from blood. Subset denoted: CD45RA+ positively selected. The receptors derive from a man between 18 and 35 years old in good health.

The J gene is TRBJ2-7, the V gene TRBV5-1; D possibly uses TRBD1 or TRBD2 (6 bases each). Looked up from germline, CDR1 is SGHRS and CDR2 is YFSETQ. The germline V and J ends were trimmed by 4 bases and 7 bases, with 21 bases remaining between them. The CDR3 consists of 15 residues. CDR3 in amino acids: CASSGGGQQIEEQYF. DNA of the CDR3: TGCGCCAGCAGCGGAGGGGGACAACAGATCGAGGAGCAGTACTTC.

V is TRBV29-1 and J is TRBJ1-1; no clear D. CDR3 length: 13 residues. Trimming took off 3 bases at V and 5 bases at J, with 13 bases between the two ends. The V gene's germline CDR1 is SQVTM and CDR2 ANQGSEA. The CDR3 reads CSVEGIGSTEAFF. Written as DNA, the CDR3 is TGCAGCGTTGAGGGAATAGGGAGTACTGAAGCTTTCTTT.

CDR3 DNA: TGTGCCAGCAGCTTAGGAGGCAAGCCGCATACGCAGTATTTT. Encoded protein: CASSLGGKPHTQYF. The chain recombines TRBV7-8 with TRBJ2-3; no clear D. Germline V gene lookup returns CDR1 SGHVS and CDR2 FQNEAQ. Between the trimmed V and J ends, which lost 1 base and 7 bases, there was a span of 12 bases. The CDR3 is 14 amino acids.

The genes are TRBV2 and TRBJ2-1; D is undetermined. Trimming stripped 11 bases from V and 4 bases from J, with 12 bases between. CDR3 length: 12 residues. The germline gives CDR1 SNHLY, CDR2 FYNNEI. CDR3 region: CAASVLYNEQFF. The CDR3 DNA follows: TGTGCCGCCTCCGTGCTTTACAATGAGCAGTTCTTC.

This rearrangement joins TRBV6-5 to TRBJ2-6; D is ambiguous. Trimming took 8 bases from V and 1 from J, leaving 9 bases between them. Germline V gives CDR1 MNHEY, CDR2 SVGAGI. This CDR3 has 14 residues. The CDR3 here is CASRHPSGANVLTF. The CDR3 DNA is TGTGCCAGCCGCCATCCTTCTGGGGCCAACGTCCTGACTTTC.